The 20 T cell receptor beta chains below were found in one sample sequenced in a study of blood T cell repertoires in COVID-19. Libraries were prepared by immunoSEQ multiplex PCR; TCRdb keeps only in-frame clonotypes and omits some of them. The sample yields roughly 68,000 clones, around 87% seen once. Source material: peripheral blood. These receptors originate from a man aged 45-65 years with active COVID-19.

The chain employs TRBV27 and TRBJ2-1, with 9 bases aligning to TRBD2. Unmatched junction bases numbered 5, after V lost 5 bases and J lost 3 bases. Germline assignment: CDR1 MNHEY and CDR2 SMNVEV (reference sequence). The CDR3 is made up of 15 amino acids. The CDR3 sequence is CASSPQTSGYNEQFF. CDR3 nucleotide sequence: TGTGCCAGCAGTCCCCAGACTAGCGGCTACAATGAGCAGTTCTTC.

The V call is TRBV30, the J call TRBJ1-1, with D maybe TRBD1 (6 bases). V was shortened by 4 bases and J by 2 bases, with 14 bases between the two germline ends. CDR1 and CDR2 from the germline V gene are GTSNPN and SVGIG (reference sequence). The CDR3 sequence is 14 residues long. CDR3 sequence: CAWTLGGVNTEAFF. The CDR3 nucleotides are TGTGCCTGGACATTAGGGGGGGTTAACACTGAAGCTTTCTTT.

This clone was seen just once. DNA for the CDR3: TGTGCCAGTAGTACCGCCGCGGGCGGTGGGGCCAACGTCCTGACTTTC. It translates to CASSTAAGGGANVLTF. The chain recombines TRBV19 with TRBJ2-6; D is possibly TRBD2 (5 bases). CDR3 length: 16 residues. Germline V CDR1 and CDR2: LNHDA, SQIVND (reference sequence). V shed 4 bases and J shed 3 bases, with 13 bases lying between them.

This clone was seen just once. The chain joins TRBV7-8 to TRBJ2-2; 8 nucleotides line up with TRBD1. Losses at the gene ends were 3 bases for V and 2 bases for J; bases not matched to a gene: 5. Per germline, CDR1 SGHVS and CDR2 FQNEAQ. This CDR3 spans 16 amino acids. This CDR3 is CASSFRGQVNTGELFF. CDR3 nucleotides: TGTGCCAGCAGCTTTCGGGGACAGGTCAACACCGGGGAGCTGTTTTTT.

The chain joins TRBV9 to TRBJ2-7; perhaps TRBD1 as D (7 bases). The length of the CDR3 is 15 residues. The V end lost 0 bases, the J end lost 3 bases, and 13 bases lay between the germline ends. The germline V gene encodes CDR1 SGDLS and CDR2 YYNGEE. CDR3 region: CASSVASQGGYEQYF. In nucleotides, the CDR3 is TGTGCCAGCAGCGTAGCGAGTCAGGGGGGCTACGAGCAGTACTTC.

CDR3 loop: CASSTGGAHEQYF. The CDR3 DNA is TGTGCCAGCAGTACGGGGGGGGCCCACGAGCAGTACTTC. The chain has TRBV6-2 or TRBV6-3 and TRBJ2-7; 8 positions match TRBD2. CDR3 length: 13 residues. Germline V lookup: CDR1 MNHEY, CDR2 SVGEGT. V shed 5 bases, J shed 5 bases, and the junction held 5 bases outside the gene matches.

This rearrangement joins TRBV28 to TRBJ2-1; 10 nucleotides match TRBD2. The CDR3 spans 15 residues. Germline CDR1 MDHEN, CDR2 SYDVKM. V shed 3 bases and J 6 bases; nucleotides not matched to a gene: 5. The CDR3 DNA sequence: TGTGCCAGCAGTTTCTTAGCGGGAGGAATCAATGAGCAGTTCTTC. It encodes CASSFLAGGINEQFF.

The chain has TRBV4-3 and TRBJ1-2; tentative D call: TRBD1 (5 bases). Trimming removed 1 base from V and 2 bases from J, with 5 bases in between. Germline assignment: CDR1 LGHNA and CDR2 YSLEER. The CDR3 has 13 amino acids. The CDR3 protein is CASSQGQNYGYTF. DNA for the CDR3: TGCGCCAGCAGCCAAGGACAGAACTATGGCTACACCTTC.

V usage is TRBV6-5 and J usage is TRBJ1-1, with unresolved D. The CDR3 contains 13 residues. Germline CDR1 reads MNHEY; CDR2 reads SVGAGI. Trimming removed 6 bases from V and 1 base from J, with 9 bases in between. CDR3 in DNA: TGTGCCAGCAGCAATAGAAGGAACACTGAAGCTTTCTTT. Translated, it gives CASSNRRNTEAFF.

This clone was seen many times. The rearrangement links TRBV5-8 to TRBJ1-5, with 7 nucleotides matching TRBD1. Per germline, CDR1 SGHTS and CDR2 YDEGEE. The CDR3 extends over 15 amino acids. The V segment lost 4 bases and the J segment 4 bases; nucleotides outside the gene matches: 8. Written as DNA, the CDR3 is TGTGCCAGCAGCGGGGGACAGAAGATAAATCAGCCCCAGCATTTT. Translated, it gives CASSGGQKINQPQHF.

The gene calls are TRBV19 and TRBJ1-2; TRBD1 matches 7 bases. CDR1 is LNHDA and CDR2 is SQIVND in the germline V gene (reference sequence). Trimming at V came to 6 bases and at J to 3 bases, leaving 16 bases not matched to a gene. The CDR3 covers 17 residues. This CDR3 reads CASRTPGQWGSDYGYTF. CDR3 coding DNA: TGTGCCAGTAGGACTCCGGGACAGTGGGGCAGTGACTATGGCTACACCTTC.

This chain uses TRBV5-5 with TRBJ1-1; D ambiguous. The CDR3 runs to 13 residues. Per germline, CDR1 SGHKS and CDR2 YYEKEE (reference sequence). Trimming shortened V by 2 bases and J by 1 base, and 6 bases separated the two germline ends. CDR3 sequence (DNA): TGTGCCAGCAGCTTCGGCGGGAACACTGAAGCTTTCTTT. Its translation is CASSFGGNTEAFF.

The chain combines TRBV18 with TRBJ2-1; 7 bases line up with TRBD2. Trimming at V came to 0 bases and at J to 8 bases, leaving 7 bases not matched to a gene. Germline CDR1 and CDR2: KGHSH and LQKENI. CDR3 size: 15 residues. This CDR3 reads CASSPPGGVSDEQFF. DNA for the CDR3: TGTGCCAGCTCACCACCGGGAGGGGTTTCGGATGAGCAGTTCTTC.

CDR3 in DNA: TGTGCCAGCAGTTACACTGGAGCGGGGGGCACAGATACGCAGTATTTT. Translating gives CASSYTGAGGTDTQYF. The chain links TRBV6-6 to TRBJ2-3, with 8 bases that match TRBD2. In germline, CDR1 is MNHNY, CDR2 SVGAGI (reference sequence). With 2 bases clipped from V and 1 base from J, the junction kept 5 bases outside the gene matches. This CDR3 spans 16 amino acids.

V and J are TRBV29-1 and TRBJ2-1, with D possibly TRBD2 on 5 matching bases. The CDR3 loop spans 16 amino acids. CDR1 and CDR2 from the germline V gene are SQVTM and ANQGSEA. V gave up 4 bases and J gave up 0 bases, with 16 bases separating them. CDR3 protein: CSVVWLAPSSYNEQFF. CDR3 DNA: TGCAGCGTTGTTTGGCTAGCCCCTAGCTCCTACAATGAGCAGTTCTTC.

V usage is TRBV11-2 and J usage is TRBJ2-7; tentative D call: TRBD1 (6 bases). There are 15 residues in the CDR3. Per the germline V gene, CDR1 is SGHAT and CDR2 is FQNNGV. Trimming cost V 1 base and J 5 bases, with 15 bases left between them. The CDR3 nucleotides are TGTGCCAGCAGCTTAGGGGCCAGGGGTACGGACGAGCAGTACTTC. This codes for CASSLGARGTDEQYF.

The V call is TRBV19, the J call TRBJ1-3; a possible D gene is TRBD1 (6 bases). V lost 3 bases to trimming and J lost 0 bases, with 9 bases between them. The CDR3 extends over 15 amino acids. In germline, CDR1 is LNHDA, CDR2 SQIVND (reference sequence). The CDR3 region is CASSIRGSSGNTIYF. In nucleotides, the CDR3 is TGTGCCAGTAGTATCAGGGGTTCCTCTGGAAACACCATATATTTT.

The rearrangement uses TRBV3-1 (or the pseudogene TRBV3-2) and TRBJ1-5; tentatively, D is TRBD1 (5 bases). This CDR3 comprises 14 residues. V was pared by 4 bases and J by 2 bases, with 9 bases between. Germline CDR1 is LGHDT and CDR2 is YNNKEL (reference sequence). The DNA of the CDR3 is TGTGCCAGCAGCCTCGGACACGGCAATCAGCCCCAGCATTTT. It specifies CASSLGHGNQPQHF.

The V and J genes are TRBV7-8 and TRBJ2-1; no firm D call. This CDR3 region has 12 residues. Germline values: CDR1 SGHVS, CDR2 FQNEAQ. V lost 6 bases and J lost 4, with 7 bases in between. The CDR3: CASRGNYNEQFF. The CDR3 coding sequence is TGTGCCAGCAGGGGCAATTACAATGAGCAGTTCTTC.

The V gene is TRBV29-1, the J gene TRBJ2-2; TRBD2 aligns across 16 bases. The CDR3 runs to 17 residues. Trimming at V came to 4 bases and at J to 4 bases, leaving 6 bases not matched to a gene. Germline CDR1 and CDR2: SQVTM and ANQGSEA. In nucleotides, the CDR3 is TGCAGCGTTGCCGGGACTAGCGGGAGGGCCGGCACCGGGGAGCTGTTTTTT. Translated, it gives CSVAGTSGRAGTGELFF.